This T cell receptor beta chain was profiled in a study of radiotherapy plus CTLA-4 blockade in lung cancer. Study at large: Objective responses arose in 18% of patients, and over 25% experienced disease control. Points from the study as a whole: The best prediction of response reportedly came from early blood T cell clone dynamics, with interferon-beta. After radiotherapy and ipilimumab, tumor-derived clones expanded in peripheral blood.

Regarding this clone: Its antigen is not identified.

Some clones are missing from TCRdb's copy, which holds only in-frame ones; the method was immunoSEQ multiplex PCR. The sample includes 85,000 to 130,000 clones, approximately 87% of them seen just once. Material: peripheral blood, obtained from a patient treated with radiotherapy plus ipilimumab. The clonotype comes from a human donor with non-small cell lung cancer that progressed on radiotherapy plus ipilimumab. Some clones in this sample may be carry-over from other donors' samples.

The CDR3 sequence: CASSQEYREETQYF. CDR3 nucleotides: TGTGCCAGCAGCCAAGAGTACAGGGAAGAGACCCAGTACTTC. This chain connects TRBV14 to TRBJ2-5; perhaps TRBD1 as D (6 bases). The germline V gene has CDR1 SGHDN and CDR2 FVKESK. The CDR3 sequence is 14 residues long. Trimming left V 0 bases short and J 3 bases short, with 8 bases between. The entire variable domain, with the rest obtained from reference TRBV14 and TRBJ2-5, is as follows: EAGVTQFPSHSVIEKGQTVTLRCDPISGHDNLYWYRRVMGKEIKFLLHFVKESKQDESGMPNNRFLAERTGGTYSTLKVQPAELEDSGVYFCASSQEYREETQYFGPGTRLLVL.